The 9 T cell receptor beta chains reported below all come from one sample, sequenced in a study of identical twins. TCRdb processed the 5' RACE reads anew with MiXCR; each CDR3 protein has one entry. The sample consists of some 330,000 distinct CDR3 sequences, approximately 8.7% of them appearing once. Sequenced sample: naive T cells sorted from blood. Source of these receptors: a woman between 45 and 60 years old in good health.

This clonotype was seen many times. The rearrangement links TRBV27 to TRBJ2-1, with no clear D. V shed 5 bases and J shed 0 bases, with 14 bases lying between them. This CDR3 is 16 amino acids long. CDR1 MNHEY and CDR2 SMNVEV come from the germline V gene (reference sequence). The CDR3 sequence is CASSDRAASSYNEQFF. DNA of the CDR3: TGTGCCAGCAGTGACCGGGCCGCAAGCTCCTACAATGAGCAGTTCTTC.

The chain joins TRBV7-9 to TRBJ2-3, with unresolved D. Germline CDR1 and CDR2: SEHNR and FQNEAQ (reference sequence). The CDR3 runs 14 residues. V lost 5 bases, J lost 7 bases, and 16 bases lay in between. This CDR3 is CASSPPVGPNTQYF. The DNA for the CDR3 is TGTGCCAGCAGCCCCCCGGTCGGGCCAAATACGCAGTATTTT.

The chain employs TRBV29-1 and TRBJ2-5, with a weak D call TRBD2 (5 bases). This CDR3 has 13 amino acids. Trimming removed 6 bases at V and 7 bases at J, with 18 bases between. From germline, CDR1 is SQVTM and CDR2 ANQGSEA. Here the CDR3 DNA reads TGCAGCGTCGCGTATACCAATGAGGGGACCCAGTACTTC. Translation: CSVAYTNEGTQYF.

This chain links TRBV5-1 with TRBJ2-2, with D perhaps TRBD1 or TRBD2 (5 bases each). The V gene's germline CDR1 is SGHRS and CDR2 YFSETQ. This CDR3 region has 14 residues. V lost 4 bases, J lost 0 bases, and 7 bases lay in between. The chain's CDR3 is CASSMGPNTGELFF. The CDR3 coding sequence is TGCGCCAGCAGCATGGGACCGAACACCGGGGAGCTGTTTTTT.

The chain is built from TRBV19 and TRBJ1-2, with D possibly being TRBD1 (6 bases). Trimming removed 10 bases from V and 0 bases from J, with 12 bases in between. There are 13 residues in the CDR3. Germline lookup yields CDR1 LNHDA and CDR2 SQIVND (reference sequence). CDR3 sequence: CATEDSPNYGYTF. CDR3 coding DNA: TGTGCCACGGAGGACAGCCCTAACTATGGCTACACCTTC.

At least ten counts were recorded for this clonotype. The rearrangement joins TRBV12-3 or TRBV12-4 to TRBJ2-1; 8 bases align to TRBD2. This CDR3 is 13 amino acids long. Trimming took 3 bases from V and 6 from J; bases not matched to a gene: 1. CDR3 loop: CASSFTSGNEQFF. In DNA, the CDR3 is TGTGCCAGCAGTTTTACTAGCGGCAATGAGCAGTTCTTC.

In this sample, this clonotype turned up many times. This rearrangement joins TRBV10-3 to TRBJ2-7, with TRBD2 as a possible D gene (6 bases). CDR1 is ENHRY, CDR2 SYGVKD, per germline. The CDR3 length is 13 residues. The V end was cut by 6 bases, the J end by 2 bases, with 11 bases between. The CDR3 here is CAIRDSGAYEQYF. In nucleotides, the CDR3 is TGTGCCATCAGGGATAGCGGAGCCTACGAGCAGTACTTC.

This clonotype was found many times. V is TRBV20-1 and J is TRBJ2-5; TRBD2 matches 7 bases. V dropped 6 bases and J dropped 1; count of bases not matched to a gene: 14. Per the germline V gene, CDR1 is DFQATT and CDR2 is SNEGSKA (reference sequence). The CDR3 is 16 amino acids. DNA for the CDR3: TGCAGTGCAAGGGCTAGCGGAGCCCCTGGCCAAGAGACCCAGTACTTC. This encodes CSARASGAPGQETQYF.

The chain couples TRBV4-2 to TRBJ2-1, with D perhaps TRBD1 or TRBD2 (5 bases each). Germline lookup yields CDR1 LGHNA and CDR2 YNFKEQ. The V gene lost 3 bases and the J gene lost 9 bases, with 21 bases spanning the gap. The CDR3 loop spans 16 amino acids. The CDR3 protein is CASSQNRDPATGEQFF. CDR3 in DNA: TGTGCCAGCAGCCAGAACCGGGACCCTGCGACGGGTGAGCAGTTCTTC.